This TCR beta chain appears in the sequencing data of a study of shared clonotypes between healthy human individuals. Data came from immunoSEQ multiplex PCR; TCRdb stores just in-frame clones and leaves some out. The data hold about 99,000 clones, with less than 50% observed a single time. Ten or more counts support this clone. Germline lookup yields CDR1 LNHDA and CDR2 SQIVND (reference sequence). The CDR3 totals 15 residues. V dropped 3 bases and J dropped 4 bases, with 13 bases sitting between them. This TCR came from a woman in her thirties or forties in good health. Some clones in this sample may be carry-over from other donors' samples. Sequences were obtained from PBMCs. The chain employs TRBV19 and TRBJ2-1; tentative D call: TRBD1 (5 bases). DNA for the CDR3: TGTGCCAGTAGTATCCAACAGGCTCCTTACAATGAGCAGTTCTTC. Protein product: CASSIQQAPYNEQFF.